Presented here are 8 T cell receptor beta chains from one specimen sequenced in a study of T cells after yellow fever vaccination. Each CDR3 protein gets one entry after TCRdb re-called the 5' RACE reads with MiXCR. The sample includes under 600,000 distinct CDR3 sequences, approximately 15% of them seen just once. Sample: PBMCs, taken on the day of the yellow fever booster vaccination. The receptors originated from a man younger than 40 who received the YFV17D yellow fever vaccine.

With regard to this clonotype: The DNA is omitted, as the CDR3 cannot be located on it reliably, and the CDR3 follows TCRdb's listing. The chain uses TRBV5-1 and TRBJ1-5; TRBD1, the table's D call, lacks a check against the DNA. Germline-derived CDR1 and CDR2 are SGHRS and YFSETQ. The CDR3 extends over 18 residues, inclusive of both ends. The CDR3: CATFLRPCFYGCNQPQHF.

This chain links TRBV24-1 with TRBJ2-3, with TRBD1 matching 7 bases. V lost 5 bases, J lost 0 bases, and 7 bases stayed unmatched. Germline CDR1 reads KGHDR; CDR2 reads SFDVKD. This CDR3 has 16 amino acids. The DNA for the CDR3 is TGTGCCACCAGTGTTCATAAAGGGGGCAGCACAGATACGCAGTATTTT. Amino acid sequence: CATSVHKGGSTDTQYF.

There are a few counts of this clonotype. V usage is TRBV6-1 and J usage is TRBJ2-6; D is perhaps TRBD1 (6 bases). The CDR3 covers 14 residues. The germline V gene has CDR1 MNHNS and CDR2 SASEGT. Trimming took off 7 bases at V and 3 bases at J, with 10 bases between the two ends. Here the CDR3 reads CASTQGLGANVLTF. The CDR3, as DNA: TGTGCCAGCACACAGGGTCTTGGGGCCAACGTCCTGACTTTC.

This clonotype was counted a single time. The chain links TRBV5-5 to TRBJ2-2, with D unresolved. CDR3 length equals 13 residues. With 0 bases removed from V and 7 bases from J, the gap between germline ends came to 7 bases. Germline CDR1 SGHKS, CDR2 YYEKEE (reference sequence). The CDR3 loop reads CASSLGRRGELFF. DNA for the CDR3: TGTGCCAGCAGCTTGGGCAGACGCGGGGAGCTGTTTTTT.

J is TRBJ1-2 and V is TRBV18; D is unclear. The V end was cut by 0 bases, the J end by 4 bases, with 9 bases between. The CDR3 has 14 amino acids. Germline CDR1 is KGHSH and CDR2 is LQKENI. The CDR3 bases are TGTGCCAGCTCACCACCGAACCGGGTCTATGGCTACACCTTC. This encodes CASSPPNRVYGYTF.

In this sample, this clonotype turned up a few times. The chain employs TRBV28 and TRBJ2-7; tentatively, D is TRBD1 or TRBD2 (6 bases each). The V gene's germline CDR1 is MDHEN and CDR2 SYDVKM. Trimming left V 4 bases short and J 6 bases short, with 13 bases between. The CDR3 totals 13 residues. This chain's CDR3 is CASSWGGGLEQYF. The CDR3 DNA sequence: TGTGCCAGCAGTTGGGGTGGGGGGCTCGAGCAGTACTTC.

This chain links TRBV3-1 with TRBJ2-3; 8 bases line up with TRBD1. Germline CDR1 LGHDT, CDR2 YNNKEL (reference sequence). J was trimmed by 6 bases and V by 4 bases; bases with no gene match: 12. The CDR3 sequence is 16 residues long. CDR3 sequence reads: CASSLRQGRRRDTQYF. The CDR3 DNA reads TGTGCCAGCAGCCTCCGACAGGGGAGGCGGAGGGATACGCAGTATTTT.

This clonotype was detected only a few times. The genes are TRBV5-4 and TRBJ2-5; 8 bases fit TRBD2. The trim removed 2 bases at V and 4 bases at J, leaving 10 bases unmatched. Germline CDR1 is SGHNT and CDR2 is YYREEE (reference sequence). The CDR3 is 16 amino acids. The CDR3 is CASSFPAGEGLETQYF. DNA for the CDR3: TGTGCCAGCAGCTTCCCAGCGGGAGAAGGGCTAGAGACCCAGTACTTC. Based on the CDR3 plus reference TRBV5-4 and TRBJ2-5, the full variable domain is ETGVTQSPTHLIKTRGQQVTLRCSSQSGHNTVSWYQQALGQGPQFIFQYYREEENGRGNFPPRFSGLQFPNYSSELNVNALELDDSALYLCASSFPAGEGLETQYFGPGTRLLVL.